One and the same sample provided the 24 T cell receptor beta chains below, sequenced in a study of metastatic and nonmetastatic thyroid tumors. Before thyroid surgery, none of the patients had received any treatment. TCRdb reprocessed the PCR reads via MiXCR. This sample yields around 31,000 clones, of which roughly 30% are seen a single time; approximately 30% belongs to the top ten. Sequenced sample: blood. The receptors were gathered from a female donor with papillary thyroid cancer or a benign thyroid nodule (not recorded which). Some clones in this sample may be carry-over from other donors' samples.

The sample holds a few counts of this clone. This chain uses TRBV6-1 with TRBJ2-7, with 8 bases identical to TRBD2. CDR1 is MNHNS and CDR2 is SASEGT in the germline V gene. The CDR3 sequence is 15 residues long. J gave up 4 bases and V 5 bases, and 10 bases lay outside the gene matches. CDR3 sequence: CASSSRGGTVYEQYF. The DNA of the CDR3 is TGTGCCAGCAGTTCCCGGGGGGGCACGGTTTACGAGCAGTACTTC.

This clone has only a few counts. The V and J genes are TRBV16 and TRBJ2-2; D not certain. This CDR3 has 13 residues. The germline V gene has CDR1 KGHSY and CDR2 FQNENV. V lost 3 bases, J lost 6 bases, and 8 bases lay in between. This CDR3 reads CASSHKSPGELFF. DNA for the CDR3: TGTGCCAGCAGCCATAAGAGCCCCGGGGAGCTGTTTTTT.

The CDR3 region has the DNA TGTGCCAGCAGTGACTCGGACAGGGGTGGAGAGACCCAGTACTTC. Residues: CASSDSDRGGETQYF. The chain recombines TRBV2 with TRBJ2-5, with TRBD1 identical over 9 bases. The CDR3 spans 15 residues. Germline V gene sequence: CDR1 SNHLY, CDR2 FYNNEI. Trimming at V came to 3 bases and at J to 4 bases, leaving 6 bases not matched to a gene.

The rearrangement links TRBV20-1 to TRBJ2-7; 7 bases map to TRBD2. The CDR3 spans 14 residues. CDR1 is DFQATT and CDR2 is SNEGSKA in the germline V gene (reference sequence). The V segment lost 0 bases and the J segment 6 bases; nucleotides outside the gene matches: 8. The CDR3 region has the DNA TGCAGTGCTAGAGATGGGGAGGGCCTCACCGAGCAGTACTTC. This encodes CSARDGEGLTEQYF.

The chain is built from TRBV7-2 and TRBJ2-2; 7 bases match TRBD1. This CDR3 is 14 amino acids long. Per germline, CDR1 SGHTA and CDR2 FQGNSA. V shed 4 bases, J shed 3 bases, and the junction held 2 bases outside the gene matches. CDR3 amino acids: CASSSTGHTGELFF. In DNA, the CDR3 is TGTGCCAGCAGCTCGACAGGGCACACCGGGGAGCTGTTTTTT.

This chain connects TRBV6-5 to TRBJ2-2, with D hard to call. Germline V lookup: CDR1 MNHEY, CDR2 SVGAGI. The CDR3 is made up of 16 amino acids. The V end lost 3 bases, the J end lost 3 bases, and 14 bases lay between the germline ends. The CDR3 is CASSYRRRLDTGELFF. The CDR3 DNA is TGTGCCAGCAGTTATCGGCGGCGACTGGACACCGGGGAGCTGTTTTTT.

This chain connects TRBV20-1 to TRBJ2-7; D is tentatively TRBD1 or TRBD2 (5 bases each). This CDR3 region has 13 residues. V lost 5 bases and J 8 bases, leaving 19 bases between the germline ends. CDR1 and CDR2 (germline): DFQATT, SNEGSKA (reference sequence). CDR3 coding DNA: TGCAGTGCTTTATCCGGGACGCCGGCCAAGCAGTACTTC. Encoded protein: CSALSGTPAKQYF.

This clone has ten or more counts. At the DNA level, this CDR3 is encoded by other sequences in the same sample as well. This chain uses TRBV24-1 with TRBJ2-3; D not resolved. Between the trimmed V and J ends, which lost 0 bases and 1 base, there was a span of 10 bases. The germline gives CDR1 KGHDR, CDR2 SFDVKD. The CDR3 runs 16 residues. The chain's CDR3 is CATSDLDFGGTDTQYF. CDR3 DNA: TGTGCCACCAGTGATTTGGACTTCGGCGGCACAGATACGCAGTATTTT.

The genes are TRBV20-1 and TRBJ2-2; 8 bases line up with TRBD2. The CDR3 is 16 amino acids. The germline CDR1 and CDR2 sequences are DFQATT and SNEGSKA (reference sequence). V shed 2 bases and J 3 bases; nucleotides not matched to a gene: 8. As DNA, the CDR3 is TGCAGTGCTAGACGACGAGCGGGAGTTGACACCGGGGAGCTGTTTTTT. Its protein is CSARRRAGVDTGELFF.

The rearrangement uses TRBV20-1 and TRBJ1-5; the match to TRBD1 covers 10 bases. Trimming removed 0 bases from V and 6 bases from J; junction bases left unmatched: 8. CDR1 DFQATT and CDR2 SNEGSKA come from the germline V gene (reference sequence). This CDR3 comprises 16 residues. Written as DNA, the CDR3 is TGCAGTGCTAGAGATAGCGGGACAGGGGATGCTCAGCCCCAGCATTTT. As protein: CSARDSGTGDAQPQHF.

This clone was seen a handful of times. The V and J genes are TRBV12-3 or TRBV12-4 and TRBJ2-3; no clear D. Between the trimmed V and J ends, which lost 1 base and 4 bases, there was a span of 6 bases. CDR3 length equals 13 residues. CDR3 sequence: CASSLGISDTQYF. The DNA of the CDR3 is TGTGCCAGCAGTTTAGGAATATCAGATACGCAGTATTTT.

V and J are TRBV7-6 and TRBJ2-2; D might be TRBD2 (6 bases). Trimming cost V 7 bases and J 0 bases, with 18 bases left between them. The CDR3 has 17 residues. In germline, CDR1 is SGHVS, CDR2 FNYEAQ. The CDR3 DNA reads as TGTGCCAGCACTCCTACCTTAGGGACTGCGAACACCGGGGAGCTGTTTTTT. It encodes CASTPTLGTANTGELFF.

This clone was recorded a few times. V usage is TRBV19 and J usage is TRBJ2-5, with D tentatively TRBD2 (5 bases). The CDR3 runs 16 residues. Trimming removed 6 bases at V and 5 bases at J, with 22 bases between. The germline CDR1 and CDR2 sequences are LNHDA and SQIVND (reference sequence). The CDR3 loop is CASSITAAAGWETQYF. For the CDR3, the DNA is TGTGCCAGTAGCATAACGGCCGCGGCGGGTTGGGAGACCCAGTACTTC.

In the case of this clone: As the CDR3 is not closed by the conserved phenylalanine or tryptophan, this likely results from a read error. The limits of the CDR3 on the DNA are not certain, so only TCRdb's listed CDR3 is given. The rearrangement uses TRBV5-1 and TRBJ1-2. The CDR3 is 17 amino acids long, termini counted. Per germline, CDR1 SGHRS and CDR2 YFSETQ. CDR3 loop: CASSYRTSETGGASLHI.

A few counts support this clone. The rearrangement links TRBV30 to TRBJ1-3; 7 bases fit TRBD1. The CDR3 sequence is 14 residues long. Germline V lookup: CDR1 GTSNPN, CDR2 SVGIG (reference sequence). After removal of 1 base from V and 4 bases from J, the junction contained 4 bases not matched to a gene. The CDR3 region is CAWSEGAGGNTIYF. Written as DNA, the CDR3 is TGTGCCTGGAGTGAGGGGGCTGGCGGAAACACCATATATTTT. The variable domain in full, with the rest retrieved from reference TRBV30 and TRBJ1-3, is SQTIHQWPATLVQPVGSPLSLECTVEGTSNPNLYWYRQAAGRGLQLLFYSVGIGQISSEVPQNLSASRPQDRQFILSSKKLLLSDSGFYLCAWSEGAGGNTIYFGEGSWLTVV.

This clone showed up just a few times. This chain uses TRBV5-1 with TRBJ1-3, with 8 bases lining up with TRBD1. Trimming took 0 bases from V and 7 from J; bases not matched to a gene: 9. This CDR3 has 16 residues. Germline V gene sequence: CDR1 SGHRS, CDR2 YFSETQ. The CDR3 nucleotides are TGCGCCAGCAGCTTGGGAGTTGACAGGGGTTCCAACACCATATATTTT. Protein: CASSLGVDRGSNTIYF.

This clone was counted at least ten times. The CDR3 sequence: CASSDQGVAETGELFF. CDR3 DNA sequence: TGTGCCAGCAGTGACCAGGGGGTAGCAGAAACCGGGGAGCTGTTTTTT. The chain carries TRBV6-1 and TRBJ2-2; 7 bases fit TRBD1. This CDR3 region has 16 residues. Germline V gives CDR1 MNHNS, CDR2 SASEGT. After removal of 3 bases from V and 5 bases from J, the junction contained 9 bases not matched to a gene.

This clone was recorded a few times. This could be a read error, since a much larger clone is one nucleotide away. The J gene is TRBJ2-1, the V gene TRBV3-1, with 11 bases that match TRBD2. Germline V lookup: CDR1 LGHDT, CDR2 YNNKEL (reference sequence). This CDR3 is built from 15 residues. The CDR3 nucleotides read TGTGCCAGCAGCCAACTAGCGGGAGGCTACAATGGGCAGTTCTTC. Translation gives CASSQLAGGYNGQFF.

A note on this clone: A much more abundant neighbour one base away suggests this may be a read error. Other nucleotide sequences in the sample specify the same CDR3. The chain is built from TRBV29-1 and TRBJ1-1; 8 nucleotides align to TRBD1. CDR3 length: 12 residues. Losses at the gene ends were 7 bases for V and 7 bases for J; bases not matched to a gene: 8. Germline V gene sequence: CDR1 SQVTM, CDR2 ANQGSEA. This CDR3 reads CSATRGLDEAFF. The CDR3, as DNA: TGCAGCGCAACCAGGGGGCTCGATGAAGCTTTCTTT. The full variable domain, its missing parts supplied by reference TRBV29-1 and TRBJ1-1, is SAVISQKPSRDICQRGTSLTIQCQVDSQVTMMFWYRQQPGQSLTLIATANQGSEATYESGFVIDKFPISRPNLTFSTLTVSNMSPEDSSIYLCSATRGLDEAFFGQGTRLTVV.

Only a few counts were recorded for this clone. The chain joins TRBV11-3 to TRBJ2-7, with D perhaps assigned TRBD1 or TRBD2 (7 bases each). Germline loops: CDR1 SGHNT, CDR2 YENEEA. V gave up 11 bases and J gave up 7 bases, with 18 bases separating them. This CDR3 is 12 amino acids long. The CDR3 bases are TGTGCCTCTAGACAGGGACTACGGGAGCAGTACTTC. Protein sequence: CASRQGLREQYF.

The V and J genes are TRBV9 and TRBJ2-2; D is uncertain. This CDR3 comprises 14 residues. Per the germline V gene, CDR1 is SGDLS and CDR2 is YYNGEE. Trimming pared 3 bases from V and 0 bases from J, leaving 6 bases between. CDR3 amino acids: CASSGKTNTGELFF. In DNA form, the CDR3 reads TGTGCCAGCAGCGGGAAAACGAACACCGGGGAGCTGTTTTTT.

This clone has just a few counts. The chain joins TRBV12-3 or TRBV12-4 to TRBJ1-1; no definite D call. The CDR3 is 11 residues long. V was pared by 3 bases and J by 5 bases, with 4 bases between. The DNA for the CDR3 is TGTGCCAGCAGTTTTGGGACTGAAGCTTTCTTT. Residues: CASSFGTEAFF.

This sequence joins TRBV7-3 and TRBJ1-1; possibly TRBD1 for D (5 bases). The CDR3 runs 14 residues. V lost 5 bases and J lost 6, with 16 bases in between. CDR1 SGHTA and CDR2 FQGTGA come from the germline V gene. CDR3 protein: CASSPGGGIAEAFF. The CDR3 nucleotides read TGTGCCAGCAGCCCAGGTGGGGGGATCGCTGAAGCTTTCTTT.

Only a few counts were recorded for this clone. V and J are TRBV11-2 and TRBJ2-1; D may be TRBD2 (5 bases). V was clipped by 1 base and J by 0 bases, with 7 bases between them. CDR1 SGHAT and CDR2 FQNNGV come from the germline V gene. The CDR3 loop spans 15 amino acids. CDR3 sequence (DNA): TGTGCCAGCAGCTTAGTCCGGGGCTCCTACAATGAGCAGTTCTTC. It encodes CASSLVRGSYNEQFF.